Each of the 8 T cell receptor beta chains below was sequenced from the same sample in a study of T cell responses to AZD1222 COVID-19 vaccine. Clones were sequenced by immunoSEQ multiplex PCR, and TCRdb holds only the in-frame ones, with some missing. The table lists 150,000 or so clones, roughly 90% of them singletons. Sequences were derived from peripheral blood, sampled on day 0 of AZD1222 vaccination. These receptor sequences come from an adult in good health.

This clone was detected once. This chain uses TRBV3-1 (or the pseudogene TRBV3-2) with TRBJ1-3, with 10 positions matching TRBD1. The V segment lost 1 base and the J segment 8 bases; nucleotides outside the gene matches: 8. The CDR3 has 16 amino acids. Germline values: CDR1 LGHDT, CDR2 YNNKEL (reference sequence). This CDR3 is CASSQAGQGGWDTIYF. The DNA of the CDR3 is TGTGCCAGCAGCCAAGCTGGACAGGGGGGATGGGACACCATATATTTT.

The chain recombines TRBV19 with TRBJ1-5; 11 bases are shared with TRBD1. V lost 5 bases and J lost 4; bases outside the gene matches: 4. CDR1 and CDR2 from the germline V gene are LNHDA and SQIVND (reference sequence). The CDR3 spans 15 residues. The CDR3, as DNA: TGTGCCAGTAGTGACCGGGACAGGGGGAATCAGCCCCAGCATTTT. This sequence encodes CASSDRDRGNQPQHF.

The V gene is TRBV18, the J gene TRBJ1-2; D might be TRBD1 (6 bases). V lost 3 bases and J 8 bases, leaving 13 bases between the germline ends. Germline-derived CDR1 and CDR2 are KGHSH and LQKENI. The CDR3 sequence is 13 residues long. CDR3 sequence: CASSPDSLEGYTF. The CDR3 DNA sequence: TGTGCCAGCTCACCGGACAGCTTAGAGGGCTACACCTTC.

This chain links TRBV6-5 with TRBJ2-1; D ambiguous. CDR3 length: 15 residues. Trimming took 6 bases from V and 0 from J, leaving 12 bases between them. Germline V gene data show CDR1 as MNHEY and CDR2 as SVGAGI. This CDR3 reads CASRQSLSSYNEQFF. The CDR3 nucleotides read TGTGCCAGCAGACAATCCCTCAGCTCCTACAATGAGCAGTTCTTC.

This clone appeared a single time. The rearrangement links TRBV18 to TRBJ2-7; D unresolved. The CDR3 is 14 amino acids. CDR1 and CDR2 from the germline V gene are KGHSH and LQKENI. V lost 3 bases to trimming and J lost 6 bases, with 15 bases between them. The CDR3 nucleotides are TGTGCCAGCTCACCGAACACATCTCCCGGCGAGCAGTACTTC. This encodes CASSPNTSPGEQYF.

The chain carries TRBV19 and TRBJ2-1; D is uncertain. This CDR3 spans 16 amino acids. The V gene lost 0 bases and the J gene lost 1 base, with 10 bases spanning the gap. Germline V gives CDR1 LNHDA, CDR2 SQIVND (reference sequence). The CDR3 loop is CASSIEGSRSYNEQFF. DNA of the CDR3: TGTGCCAGTAGTATAGAGGGATCTAGGTCCTACAATGAGCAGTTCTTC.

V is TRBV4-1 and J is TRBJ2-5, with no clear D. CDR1 and CDR2 (germline): MGHRA, YSYEKL. The V end lost 0 bases, the J end lost 6 bases, and 8 bases lay between the germline ends. This CDR3 contains 13 residues. The CDR3 here is CASSQEFRKTQYF. DNA of the CDR3: TGCGCCAGCAGCCAAGAGTTCAGGAAGACCCAGTACTTC.

The genes are TRBV5-1 and TRBJ2-5, with 11 bases that match TRBD1. The V gene end was trimmed by 0 bases and the J gene end by 5 bases; junction bases not matched to a gene: 3. The V gene's germline CDR1 is SGHRS and CDR2 YFSETQ. There are 15 residues in the CDR3. The CDR3 nucleotides read TGCGCCAGCAGCTTGGAGGGACAGGGGGTGGAGACCCAGTACTTC. Its translation: CASSLEGQGVETQYF.